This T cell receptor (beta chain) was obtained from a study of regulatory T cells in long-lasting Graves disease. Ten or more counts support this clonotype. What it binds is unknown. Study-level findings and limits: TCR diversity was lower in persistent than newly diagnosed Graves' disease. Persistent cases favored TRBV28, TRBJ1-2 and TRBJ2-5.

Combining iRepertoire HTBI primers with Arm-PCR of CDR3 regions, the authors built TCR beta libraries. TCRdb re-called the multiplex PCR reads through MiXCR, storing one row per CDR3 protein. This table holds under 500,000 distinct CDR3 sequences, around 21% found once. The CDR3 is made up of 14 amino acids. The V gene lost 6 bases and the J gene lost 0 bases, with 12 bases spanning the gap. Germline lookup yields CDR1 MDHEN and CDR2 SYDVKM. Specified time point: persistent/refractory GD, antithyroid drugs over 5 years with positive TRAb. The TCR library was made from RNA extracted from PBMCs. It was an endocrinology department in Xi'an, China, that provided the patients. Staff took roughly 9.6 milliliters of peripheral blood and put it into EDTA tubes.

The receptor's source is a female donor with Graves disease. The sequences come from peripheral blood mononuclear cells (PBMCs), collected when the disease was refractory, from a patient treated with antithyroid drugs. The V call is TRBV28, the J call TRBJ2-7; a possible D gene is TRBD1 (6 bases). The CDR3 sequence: CASSSTGLSYEQYF. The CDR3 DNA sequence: TGTGCCAGCAGCTCGACAGGACTCTCCTACGAGCAGTACTTC.